This section outlines one TCR beta chain sequence together with its context. Its antigen is unidentified. Use of 60 Vbeta and 13 Jbeta primers characterized the PCR. Method: immunoSEQ multiplex PCR; TCRdb's copy keeps in-frame clones and lacks some. The repertoire has roughly 90,000 clones, around 85% of them found once; the top ten carry 2.1%. The data were obtained in a study of cytomegalovirus exposure and HLA in healthy donors. The V gene's germline CDR1 is SGHRS and CDR2 YFSETQ. There are 15 residues in the CDR3. V shed 5 bases and J shed 7 bases, with 18 bases lying between them. Notes on the study in general: Certain sequence variants were highly shared and formed a cluster, and this cluster was likely a sequencing artifact. Accurate HLA-A and HLA-B prediction from TCR beta sequences was reported for most subjects.

The rearrangement links TRBV5-1 to TRBJ2-2, with D maybe TRBD2 (5 bases). The origin of this receptor is a man aged 18 to 30 in good health and CMV-seronegative. The sequencing input was PBMCs. CDR3 sequence (DNA): TGCGCCAGCAGTCTGGTGCCGGGGAAGGTCGGGGAGCTGTTTTTT. Translating gives CASSLVPGKVGELFF.